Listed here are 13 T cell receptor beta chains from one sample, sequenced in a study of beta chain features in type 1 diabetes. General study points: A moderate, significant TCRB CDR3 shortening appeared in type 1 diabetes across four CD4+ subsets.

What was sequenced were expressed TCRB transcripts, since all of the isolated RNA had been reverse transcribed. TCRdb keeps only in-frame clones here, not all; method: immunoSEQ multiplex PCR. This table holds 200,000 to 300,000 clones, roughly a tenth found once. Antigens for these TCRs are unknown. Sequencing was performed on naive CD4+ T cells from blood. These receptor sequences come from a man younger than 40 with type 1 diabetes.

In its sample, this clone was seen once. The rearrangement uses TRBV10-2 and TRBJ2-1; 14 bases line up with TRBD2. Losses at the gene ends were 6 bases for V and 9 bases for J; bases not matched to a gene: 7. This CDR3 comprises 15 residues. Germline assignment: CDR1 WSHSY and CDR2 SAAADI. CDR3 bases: TGCGCCAGCAGCCCGACTAGCGGGGGGGCAGGTGAGCAGTTCTTC. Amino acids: CASSPTSGGAGEQFF.

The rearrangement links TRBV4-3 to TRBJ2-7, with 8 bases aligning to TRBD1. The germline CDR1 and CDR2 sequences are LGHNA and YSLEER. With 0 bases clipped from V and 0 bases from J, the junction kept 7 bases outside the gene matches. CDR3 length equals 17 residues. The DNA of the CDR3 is TGCGCCAGCAGCCAAGAAGCCCGAACAGGGGGCTCCTACGAGCAGTACTTC. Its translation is CASSQEARTGGSYEQYF.

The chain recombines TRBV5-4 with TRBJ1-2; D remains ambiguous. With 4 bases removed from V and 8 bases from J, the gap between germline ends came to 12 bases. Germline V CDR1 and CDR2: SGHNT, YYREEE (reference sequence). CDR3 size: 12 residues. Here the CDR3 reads CASSLVVGGYTF. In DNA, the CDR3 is TGTGCCAGCAGCCTAGTCGTCGGGGGCTACACCTTC.

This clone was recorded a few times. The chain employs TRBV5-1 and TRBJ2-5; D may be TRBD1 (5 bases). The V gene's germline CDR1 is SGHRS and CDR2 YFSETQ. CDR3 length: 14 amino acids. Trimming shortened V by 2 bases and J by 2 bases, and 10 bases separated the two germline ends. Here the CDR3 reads CASSFGQDQETQYF. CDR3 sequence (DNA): TGCGCCAGCAGCTTTGGACAAGATCAAGAGACCCAGTACTTC.

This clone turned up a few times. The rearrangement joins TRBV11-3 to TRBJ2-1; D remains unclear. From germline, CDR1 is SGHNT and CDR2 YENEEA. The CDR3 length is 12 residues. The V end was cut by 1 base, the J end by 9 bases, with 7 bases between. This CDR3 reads CASSLVGGEQFF. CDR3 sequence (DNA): TGTGCCAGCAGCTTAGTAGGCGGTGAGCAGTTCTTC.

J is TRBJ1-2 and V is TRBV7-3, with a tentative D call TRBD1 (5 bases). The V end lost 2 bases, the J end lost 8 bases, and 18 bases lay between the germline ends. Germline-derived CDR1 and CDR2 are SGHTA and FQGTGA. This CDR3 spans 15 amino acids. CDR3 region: CASSLGRDSTRGYTF. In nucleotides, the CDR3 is TGTGCCAGCAGCTTAGGGCGCGACAGTACGCGGGGCTACACCTTC.

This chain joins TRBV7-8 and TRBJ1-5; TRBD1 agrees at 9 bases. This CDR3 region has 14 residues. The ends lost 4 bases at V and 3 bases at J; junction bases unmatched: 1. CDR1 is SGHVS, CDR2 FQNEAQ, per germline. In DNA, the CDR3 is TGTGCCAGCAGCTGGGACAGGGACAATCAGCCCCAGCATTTT. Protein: CASSWDRDNQPQHF. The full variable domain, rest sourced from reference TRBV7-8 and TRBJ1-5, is GAGVSQSPRYKVAKRGQDVALRCDPISGHVSLFWYQQALGQGPEFLTYFQNEAQLDKSGLPSDRFFAERPEGSVSTLKIQRTQQEDSAVYLCASSWDRDNQPQHFGDGTRLSIL.

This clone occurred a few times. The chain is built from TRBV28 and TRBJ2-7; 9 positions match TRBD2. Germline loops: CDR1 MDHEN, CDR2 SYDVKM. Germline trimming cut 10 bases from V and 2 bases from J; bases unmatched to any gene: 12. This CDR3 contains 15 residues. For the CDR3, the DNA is TGTGCCACCGGGGGCGGGGGGGCCCCTGCCTACGAGCAGTACTTC. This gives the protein CATGGGGAPAYEQYF. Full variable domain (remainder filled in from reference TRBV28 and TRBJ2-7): DVKVTQSSRYLVKRTGEKVFLECVQDMDHENMFWYRQDPGLGLRLIYFSYDVKMKEKGDIPEGYSVSREKKERFSLILESASTNQTSMYLCATGGGGAPAYEQYFGPGTRLTVT.

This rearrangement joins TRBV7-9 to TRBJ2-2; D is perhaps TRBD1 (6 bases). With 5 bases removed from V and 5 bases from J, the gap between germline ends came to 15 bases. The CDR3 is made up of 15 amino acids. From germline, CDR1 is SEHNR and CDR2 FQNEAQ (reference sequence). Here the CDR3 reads CASSLDRRKTGELFF. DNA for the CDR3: TGTGCCAGCAGCCTAGACAGGCGAAAGACCGGGGAGCTGTTTTTT.

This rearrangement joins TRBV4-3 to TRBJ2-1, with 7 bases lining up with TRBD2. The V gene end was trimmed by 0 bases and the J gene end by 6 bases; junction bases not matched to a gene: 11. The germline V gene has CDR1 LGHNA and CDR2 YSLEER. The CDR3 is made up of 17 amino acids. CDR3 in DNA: TGCGCCAGCAGCCAAGAAGTAGGAAGCGCGGGGGTCAATGAGCAGTTCTTC. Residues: CASSQEVGSAGVNEQFF.

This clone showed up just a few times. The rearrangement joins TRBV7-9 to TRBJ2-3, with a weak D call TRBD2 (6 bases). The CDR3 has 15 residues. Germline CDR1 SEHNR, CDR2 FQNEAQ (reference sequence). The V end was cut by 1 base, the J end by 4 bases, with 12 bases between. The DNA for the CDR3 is TGTGCCAGCAGCTTAGGCGGGGCCCTGGCAGATACGCAGTATTTT. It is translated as CASSLGGALADTQYF.

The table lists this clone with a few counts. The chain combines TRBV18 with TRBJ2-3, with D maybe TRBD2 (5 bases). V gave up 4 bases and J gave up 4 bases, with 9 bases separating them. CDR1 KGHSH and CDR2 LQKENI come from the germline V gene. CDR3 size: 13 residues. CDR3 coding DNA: TGTGCCAGCTCACGGGCCGGGGCAGATACGCAGTATTTT. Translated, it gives CASSRAGADTQYF.

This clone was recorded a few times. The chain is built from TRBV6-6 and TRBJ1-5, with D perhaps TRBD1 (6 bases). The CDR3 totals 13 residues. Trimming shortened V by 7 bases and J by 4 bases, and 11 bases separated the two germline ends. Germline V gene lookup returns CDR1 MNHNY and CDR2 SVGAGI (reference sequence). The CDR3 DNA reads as TGTGCCAGCAACGGACAGACTAATCAGCCCCAGCATTTT. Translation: CASNGQTNQPQHF.